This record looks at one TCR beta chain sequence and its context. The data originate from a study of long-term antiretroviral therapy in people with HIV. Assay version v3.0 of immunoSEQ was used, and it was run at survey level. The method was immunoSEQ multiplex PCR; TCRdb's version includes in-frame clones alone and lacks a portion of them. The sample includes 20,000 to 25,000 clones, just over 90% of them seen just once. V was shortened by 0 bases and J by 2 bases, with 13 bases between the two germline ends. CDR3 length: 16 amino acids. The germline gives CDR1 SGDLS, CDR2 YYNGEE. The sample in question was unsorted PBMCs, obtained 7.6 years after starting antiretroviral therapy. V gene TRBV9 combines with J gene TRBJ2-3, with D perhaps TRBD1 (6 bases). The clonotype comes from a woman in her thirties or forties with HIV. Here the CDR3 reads CASSVEVQGPTDTQYF. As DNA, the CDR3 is TGTGCCAGCAGCGTAGAGGTTCAGGGGCCCACAGATACGCAGTATTTT.